The 29 T cell receptor beta chains in this list originate from one sample, sequenced in a study of blood T cell repertoires in COVID-19 (dated by TCRdb to 2020 to 2022). Library preparation used the immunoSEQ multiplex PCR assay. TCRdb retrieved this table from immuneACCESS and kept in-frame rearrangements only. Not all clones are present; in checked studies, unresolved V genes account for under half, and no reason is known for the remainder. The table for this sample lists more than 300,000 clones; over 75% of them were counted only once. About 9.4% of the sample is taken by the ten largest. Sequencing was done on a sample of peripheral blood. Receptors originate from a woman aged 25 to 39 with COVID-19, enrolled during active disease.

The chain carries TRBV19 and TRBJ2-2; maybe TRBD1 (5 bases). The V and J ends lost 5 bases and 4 bases respectively, with 26 bases between them. The CDR3 is made up of 19 amino acids. The V gene's germline CDR1 is LNHDA and CDR2 SQIVND (reference sequence). The CDR3 is CASSSATANFLTGTGELFF. CDR3 nucleotide sequence: TGTGCCAGTAGTTCCGCGACAGCCAACTTTCTGACTGGCACCGGGGAGCTGTTTTTT.

The chain links TRBV30 to TRBJ1-2, with 9 bases that match TRBD1. The CDR3 length is 14 residues. The V gene's germline CDR1 is GTSNPN and CDR2 SVGIG (reference sequence). Germline trimming cut 7 bases from V and 4 bases from J; bases unmatched to any gene: 10. The CDR3 bases are TGTGCCTCTTCCGGACAGGGGTTATTCTATGGCTACACCTTC. Translated: CASSGQGLFYGYTF.

V usage is TRBV30 and J usage is TRBJ1-5; weak D call: TRBD1 (5 bases). Trimming cost V 3 bases and J 5 bases, with 17 bases left between them. This CDR3 region has 15 residues. From germline, CDR1 is GTSNPN and CDR2 SVGIG (reference sequence). Here the CDR3 reads CAWSDETAIHQPQHF. CDR3 bases: TGTGCCTGGAGCGACGAGACAGCGATTCATCAGCCCCAGCATTTT.

The rearrangement links TRBV7-9 to TRBJ1-1; D not certain. CDR1 is SEHNR and CDR2 is FQNEAQ in the germline V gene (reference sequence). V lost 5 bases to trimming and J lost 7 bases, with 11 bases between them. CDR3 length: 12 residues. CDR3 amino acids: CASSTVGSEAFF. The CDR3 nucleotides read TGTGCCAGCAGCACCGTGGGCAGTGAAGCTTTCTTT.

The rearrangement joins TRBV2 to TRBJ2-3; TRBD2 might be the D (7 bases). Germline CDR1 reads SNHLY; CDR2 reads FYNNEI. CDR3 length equals 19 residues. Trimming shortened V by 10 bases and J by 1 base, and 30 bases separated the two germline ends. CDR3 sequence (DNA): TGTGCCACCGCTCCCCGGGGGGCGCTGAGACTAGTGGGCACAGATACGCAGTATTTT. Residues: CATAPRGALRLVGTDTQYF. The variable domain in full, completed from reference TRBV2 and TRBJ2-3, reads EPEVTQTPSHQVTQMGQEVILRCVPISNHLYFYWYRQILGQKVEFLVSFYNNEISEKSEIFDDQFSVERPDGSNFTLKIRSTKLEDSAMYFCATAPRGALRLVGTDTQYFGPGTRLTVL.

This clone has only one observation. The chain has TRBV9 and TRBJ2-2; D perhaps matches TRBD2 (6 bases). The CDR3 contains 17 residues. V shed 3 bases and J shed 4 bases, with 19 bases lying between them. The V gene's germline CDR1 is SGDLS and CDR2 YYNGEE. The DNA for the CDR3 is TGTGCCAGCAGCGAGGAGGGGACGGGACGGTCCACCGGGGAGCTGTTTTTT. As protein: CASSEEGTGRSTGELFF.

This chain uses TRBV20-1 with TRBJ1-5; D remains ambiguous. Germline-derived CDR1 and CDR2 are DFQATT and SNEGSKA (reference sequence). V gave up 3 bases and J gave up 4 bases, with 7 bases separating them. There are 12 residues in the CDR3. The CDR3 nucleotides read TGCAGTGCTAGTCCCGGTAATCAGCCCCAGCATTTT. This translates into CSASPGNQPQHF.

The chain uses TRBV24-1 and TRBJ2-3; 8 bases are a match to TRBD1. V trimming: 4 bases; J trimming: 3 bases; junction bases outside the gene matches: 8. Germline V gives CDR1 KGHDR, CDR2 SFDVKD. This CDR3 has 16 amino acids. The CDR3 spells CATSERRQGWTDTQYF. Here the CDR3 DNA reads TGTGCCACCAGTGAACGTAGACAGGGGTGGACAGATACGCAGTATTTT.

The chain carries TRBV28 and TRBJ2-6; D possibly corresponds to TRBD1 (5 bases). In germline, CDR1 is MDHEN, CDR2 SYDVKM. This CDR3 spans 14 amino acids. Trimming took 3 bases from V and 2 from J, leaving 5 bases between them. The chain's CDR3 is CASSFRAGANVLTF. CDR3 DNA: TGTGCCAGCAGTTTCAGGGCTGGGGCCAACGTCCTGACTTTC.

The chain uses TRBV7-6 and TRBJ2-2, with TRBD2 matching 8 bases. V lost 5 bases to trimming and J lost 1 base; unmatched junction nucleotides: 12. Germline V gene data show CDR1 as SGHVS and CDR2 as FNYEAQ. This CDR3 is 18 amino acids long. CDR3 DNA: TGTGCCAGCAGCGAACCTCCACCGGGACTAGAGAACACCGGGGAGCTGTTTTTT. It translates to CASSEPPPGLENTGELFF.

This clone was counted once. The chain has TRBV12-3 or TRBV12-4 and TRBJ1-4; D is unclear. V was clipped by 3 bases and J by 8 bases, with 7 bases between them. The CDR3 has 12 amino acids. The CDR3 region is CASSFEMEKLFF. CDR3 DNA: TGTGCCAGCAGTTTCGAGATGGAAAAACTGTTTTTT.

The chain uses TRBV9 and TRBJ1-1; D gene uncertain. V dropped 0 bases and J dropped 1 base, with 13 bases sitting between them. This CDR3 is 16 amino acids long. The germline V gene has CDR1 SGDLS and CDR2 YYNGEE. In nucleotides, the CDR3 is TGTGCCAGCAGCGTAGCAATAATAGCAGAGAACACTGAAGCTTTCTTT. Amino acids: CASSVAIIAENTEAFF.

The J gene is TRBJ1-1, the V gene TRBV29-1; D is unresolved. Germline CDR1 reads SQVTM; CDR2 reads ANQGSEA. Trimming cost V 4 bases and J 4 bases, with 7 bases left between them. The CDR3 has 11 residues. The chain's CDR3 is CSVVFRTEAFF. DNA of the CDR3: TGCAGCGTTGTATTCCGCACTGAAGCTTTCTTT.

The chain recombines TRBV7-9 with TRBJ2-5; D gene uncertain. Germline loops: CDR1 SEHNR, CDR2 FQNEAQ (reference sequence). V was clipped by 2 bases and J by 5 bases, with 9 bases between them. There are 13 residues in the CDR3. The DNA for the CDR3 is TGTGCCAGCAGCTTACTGGCCGGGGAGACCCAGTACTTC. It yields the protein CASSLLAGETQYF.

The chain combines TRBV27 with TRBJ2-6; no definite D call. The CDR3 contains 15 residues. Germline V lookup: CDR1 MNHEY, CDR2 SMNVEV (reference sequence). Between the trimmed V and J ends, which lost 4 bases and 4 bases, there was a span of 11 bases. In DNA, the CDR3 is TGTGCCAGCAGTTCGACAAGGCCGGGGGCCAACGTCCTGACTTTC. Protein product: CASSSTRPGANVLTF.

This chain joins TRBV5-1 and TRBJ2-5; no clear D gene. With 2 bases removed from V and 5 bases from J, the gap between germline ends came to 4 bases. The CDR3 loop spans 11 amino acids. Germline assignment: CDR1 SGHRS and CDR2 YFSETQ. This CDR3 is CASSFAETQYF. The CDR3 DNA is TGCGCCAGCAGCTTTGCGGAGACCCAGTACTTC.

The V and J genes are TRBV6-5 and TRBJ2-7; the D gene is possibly TRBD2 (6 bases). Trimming pared 0 bases from V and 0 bases from J, leaving 12 bases between. Germline loops: CDR1 MNHEY, CDR2 SVGAGI. There are 16 residues in the CDR3. CDR3 region: CASSYSGTESSYEQYF. In nucleotides, the CDR3 is TGTGCCAGCAGTTACTCCGGGACTGAGAGCTCCTACGAGCAGTACTTC.

The chain has TRBV28 and TRBJ2-2; 11 positions match TRBD2. Germline V gene sequence: CDR1 MDHEN, CDR2 SYDVKM. This CDR3 comprises 16 residues. Losses at the gene ends were 5 bases for V and 5 bases for J; bases not matched to a gene: 7. The CDR3 protein is CASSMNSGRGTGELFF. Here the CDR3 DNA reads TGTGCCAGCAGTATGAATAGCGGGAGGGGAACCGGGGAGCTGTTTTTT.

In this sample, this clone turned up a few times. CDR3 sequence reads: CASSRRQGYYNEQFF. The CDR3 coding sequence is TGTGCCAGCAGTAGAAGACAGGGCTACTACAATGAGCAGTTCTTC. V usage is TRBV6-5 and J usage is TRBJ2-1; 7 positions agree with TRBD1. The CDR3 is 15 residues long. Germline CDR1 and CDR2: MNHEY and SVGAGI. V dropped 5 bases and J dropped 3; count of bases not matched to a gene: 7.

This clone occurred once. The rearrangement joins TRBV7-3 to TRBJ1-5; no reliable D call. The CDR3 loop spans 13 amino acids. V lost 5 bases and J 5 bases, leaving 10 bases between the germline ends. Germline V gene data show CDR1 as SGHTA and CDR2 as FQGTGA. DNA of the CDR3: TGTGCCAGCAGCCCCGACAAGGATCAGCCCCAGCATTTT. It yields the protein CASSPDKDQPQHF.

The chain couples TRBV11-2 to TRBJ1-1; D gene ambiguous. Deletions cut 5 bases from V and 4 bases from J, with 20 bases between. CDR1 and CDR2 (germline): SGHAT, FQNNGV. The CDR3 covers 16 residues. The CDR3 loop is CASSEVLTVLGTEAFF. Written as DNA, the CDR3 is TGTGCCAGCAGCGAGGTGCTTACGGTCCTAGGCACTGAAGCTTTCTTT.

The J gene is TRBJ2-2, the V gene TRBV3-1 (or the pseudogene TRBV3-2); TRBD1 matches 8 bases. Losses at the gene ends were 1 base for V and 4 bases for J; bases not matched to a gene: 2. The CDR3 loop spans 15 amino acids. Germline values: CDR1 LGHDT, CDR2 YNNKEL (reference sequence). The CDR3 DNA is TGTGCCAGCAGCCAAGTAGGGACAGGCACCGGGGAGCTGTTTTTT. The encoded protein is CASSQVGTGTGELFF.

The rearrangement links TRBV21-1 to TRBJ2-3; the table's D gene call, TRBD2, was not cross checked with the DNA. TRBV21-1 constitutes a pseudogene. This CDR3 contains 17 residues. CDR3 DNA sequence: TGTGCCAGCAGCAAAGCCCCTAGCGGGAAGGGTTCAGATACGCAGTATTTT. It specifies CASSKAPSGKGSDTQYF.

The chain combines TRBV27 with TRBJ1-2; D may be TRBD1 (6 bases). This CDR3 has 13 residues. The ends were cut back, 11 bases at V and 3 bases at J, with 16 bases in the middle. Germline V CDR1 and CDR2: MNHEY, SMNVEV (reference sequence). CDR3 in DNA: TGTGCCGCAGGCAGGGGCACAGACTATGGCTACACCTTC. Protein sequence: CAAGRGTDYGYTF.

This chain uses TRBV7-9 with TRBJ2-3; TRBD2 matches at 12 bases. The CDR3 runs to 17 residues. Unmatched junction bases numbered 11, after V lost 4 bases and J lost 6 bases. Germline CDR1 and CDR2: SEHNR and FQNEAQ (reference sequence). CDR3 region: CASSYPRLAGVIDTQYF. The CDR3 nucleotides read TGTGCCAGCAGCTACCCCCGACTAGCGGGAGTGATTGATACGCAGTATTTT. Combining the CDR3 with reference TRBV7-9 and TRBJ2-3 gives the whole variable domain DTGVSQNPRHKITKRGQNVTFRCDPISEHNRLYWYRQTLGQGPEFLTYFQNEAQLEKSRLLSDRFSAERPKGSFSTLEIQRTEQGDSAMYLCASSYPRLAGVIDTQYFGPGTRLTVL.

This CDR3 reads CASSSPTGVVIREQFF. CDR3 nucleotide sequence: TGTGCCAGCAGTTCCCCGACAGGGGTGGTAATACGTGAGCAGTTCTTC. The V gene is TRBV27, the J gene TRBJ2-1; 8 bases agree with TRBD1. Losses at the gene ends were 4 bases for V and 9 bases for J; bases not matched to a gene: 14. Germline V gene data show CDR1 as MNHEY and CDR2 as SMNVEV (reference sequence). The CDR3 has 16 residues.

This chain links TRBV9 with TRBJ2-1, with 8 bases matching TRBD2. V was clipped by 3 bases and J by 0 bases; unmatched bases: 2. Germline CDR1 reads SGDLS; CDR2 reads YYNGEE. CDR3 length: 15 amino acids. CDR3 protein: CASSGGTSSYNEQFF. The CDR3 DNA reads as TGTGCCAGCAGCGGCGGGACTAGCTCCTACAATGAGCAGTTCTTC.

V usage is TRBV7-8 and J usage is TRBJ1-1; no definite D call. CDR3 length: 11 residues. V dropped 5 bases and J dropped 4 bases, with 5 bases sitting between them. Per germline, CDR1 SGHVS and CDR2 FQNEAQ. The CDR3 DNA follows: TGTGCCAGCAGCCCATTCACTGAAGCTTTCTTT. It is translated as CASSPFTEAFF.

The gene calls are TRBV28 and TRBJ2-2; weak D call: TRBD1 (5 bases). Germline CDR1 is MDHEN and CDR2 is SYDVKM. The V gene lost 1 base and the J gene lost 4 bases, with 13 bases spanning the gap. The CDR3 loop spans 16 amino acids. In DNA, the CDR3 is TGTGCCAGCAGTTTATTCCCGCAGGGTGGCACCGGGGAGCTGTTTTTT. Protein product: CASSLFPQGGTGELFF.